This T cell receptor beta chain came from a study of neoadjuvant nivolumab and ipilimumab in lung cancer. General study findings and limits: Compared with tumor-adjacent uninvolved lung, resected tumors showed greater richness and clonality.

For this clone: Its antigen is still unknown.

Some clones are missing from TCRdb's copy, which holds only in-frame ones; the method was immunoSEQ multiplex PCR. Of some 25,000 clones detected, 60% to 85% appear once; the ten largest clones hold roughly 18%. V was cut by 5 bases and J by 0 bases, with 14 bases left in between. Germline V gene data show CDR1 as SGHNT and CDR2 as YENEEA. CDR3 length equals 16 residues. The source was tumor tissue, collected after neoadjuvant nivolumab, alone or with ipilimumab, at or shortly before surgery. This TCR derives from an adult with non-small cell lung cancer. V and J are TRBV11-3 and TRBJ2-1; possibly TRBD2 for D (5 bases). This CDR3 is CASSPTGKSSYNEQFF. The CDR3 coding sequence is TGTGCCAGCAGCCCGACGGGGAAAAGCTCCTACAATGAGCAGTTCTTC.